These T cell receptor beta chains were read from a single sample in a study of cytomegalovirus exposure and HLA in healthy donors. The method was immunoSEQ multiplex PCR; TCRdb's version includes in-frame clones alone and lacks a portion of them. Of approximately 150,000 clones listed, under 70% are singletons. The sequenced material came from PBMCs. These receptors were taken from a man younger than 45 in good health and CMV-seropositive. The CDR3 runs from the conserved cysteine through the conserved F or W. The order of the fields is V gene, CDR3 protein.

TRBV19,CASSIEGRGREKLFF
TRBV19,CASNKGHDHQPQHF
TRBV25-1,CASNAGPPGELFF
TRBV5-1,CASSLDGAGANVLTF
TRBV25-1,CATETGGLAGYYEQYF
TRBV2,CASTLGLAENEQYF
TRBV12-2,CASRLTSGSVYEQYF
TRBV18,CASSLDRANYGYTF
TRBV18,CASSPRSGGVSRNEQFF
TRBV11-2,CASSFTQSYEQYF
TRBV19,CASSMSFGSAGGSYNEQFF
TRBV14,CASSQGGAGAGNEQFF
TRBV5-4,CATRAGINQPQHF
TRBV29-1,CSPTGQGNTEAFF
TRBV5-8,CASCTSGSQYEQFF
TRBV5-6,CASSRTGYTEAFF
TRBV7-3,CASSLNGIYTDTQYF
TRBV10-3,CAISEARASSYEQYF
TRBV19,CASSEGQGIYEQYF
TRBV6-5,CASSPGGRIYEQYF
TRBV5-1,CASSPLTGEEQFF
TRBV11-2,CASSRQRGPGGDIQYF
TRBV30,CAWSVVGGNTIYF
TRBV6-5,CASRDREKLFF
TRBV6-5,CASSFTNVLRDHEQFF
TRBV7-9,CASSLAVGVGETQYF
TRBV11-2,CASSLVGAGTGELFF
TRBV5-1,CASSGGQVSYEQYF
TRBV6-1,CASTDYPNTEAFF